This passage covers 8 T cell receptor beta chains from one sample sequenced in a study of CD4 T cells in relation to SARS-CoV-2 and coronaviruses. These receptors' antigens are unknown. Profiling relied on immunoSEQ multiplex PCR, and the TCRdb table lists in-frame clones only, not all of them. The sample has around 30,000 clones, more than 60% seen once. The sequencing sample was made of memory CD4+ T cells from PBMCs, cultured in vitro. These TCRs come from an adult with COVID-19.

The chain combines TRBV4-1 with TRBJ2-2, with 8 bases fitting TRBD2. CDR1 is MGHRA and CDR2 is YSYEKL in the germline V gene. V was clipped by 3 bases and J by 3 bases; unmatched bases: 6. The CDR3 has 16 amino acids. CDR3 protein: CASSQGSGKHTGELFF. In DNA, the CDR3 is TGCGCCAGCAGCCAGGGTAGCGGGAAACACACCGGGGAGCTGTTTTTT.

CDR3 nucleotides: TGTGCCAGCAGCTCGTGGACAGGGAGGGGCACCTACGAGCAGTACTTC. It translates to CASSSWTGRGTYEQYF. The V call is TRBV7-9, the J call TRBJ2-7; D might be TRBD1 (8 bases). Trimming removed 4 bases at V and 2 bases at J, with 18 bases between. Per the germline V gene, CDR1 is SEHNR and CDR2 is FQNEAQ (reference sequence). The CDR3 extends over 16 amino acids.

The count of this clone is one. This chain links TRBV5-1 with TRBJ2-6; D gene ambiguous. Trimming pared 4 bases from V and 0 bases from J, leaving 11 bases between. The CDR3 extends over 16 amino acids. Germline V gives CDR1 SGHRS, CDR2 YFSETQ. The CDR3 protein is CASSLSVSSGANVLTF. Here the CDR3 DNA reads TGCGCCAGCAGCCTCTCAGTTAGCTCTGGGGCCAACGTCCTGACTTTC.

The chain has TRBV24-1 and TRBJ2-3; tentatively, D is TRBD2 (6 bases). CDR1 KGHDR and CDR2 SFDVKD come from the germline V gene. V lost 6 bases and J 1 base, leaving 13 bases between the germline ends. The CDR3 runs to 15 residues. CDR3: CATSLGGDGTDTQYF. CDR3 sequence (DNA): TGTGCCACCAGTTTGGGGGGAGATGGCACAGATACGCAGTATTTT.

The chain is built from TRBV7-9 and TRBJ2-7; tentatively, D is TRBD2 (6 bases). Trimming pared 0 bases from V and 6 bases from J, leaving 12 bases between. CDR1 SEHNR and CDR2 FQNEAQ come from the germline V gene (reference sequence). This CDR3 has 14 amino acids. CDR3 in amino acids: CASSLALGGGEQYF. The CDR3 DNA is TGTGCCAGCAGCTTAGCGCTGGGAGGAGGCGAGCAGTACTTC.

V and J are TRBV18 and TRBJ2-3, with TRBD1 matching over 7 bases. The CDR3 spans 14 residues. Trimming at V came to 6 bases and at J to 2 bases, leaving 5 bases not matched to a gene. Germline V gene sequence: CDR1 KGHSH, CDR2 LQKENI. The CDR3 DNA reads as TGTGCCAGCTCGCCAGGACAGGCCACAGATACGCAGTATTTT. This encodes CASSPGQATDTQYF.

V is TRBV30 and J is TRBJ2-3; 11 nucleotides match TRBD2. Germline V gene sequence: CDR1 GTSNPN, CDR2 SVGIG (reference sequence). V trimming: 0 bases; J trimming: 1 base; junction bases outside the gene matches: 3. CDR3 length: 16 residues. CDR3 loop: CAWSVGTSGRTDTQYF. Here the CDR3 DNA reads TGTGCCTGGAGTGTAGGGACTAGCGGACGCACAGATACGCAGTATTTT.

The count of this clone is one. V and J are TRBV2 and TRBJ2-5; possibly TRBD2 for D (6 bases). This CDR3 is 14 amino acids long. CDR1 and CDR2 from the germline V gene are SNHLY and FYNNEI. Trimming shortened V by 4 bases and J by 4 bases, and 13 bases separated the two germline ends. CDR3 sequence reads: CASSATRRGETQYF. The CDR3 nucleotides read TGTGCCAGCAGTGCGACTAGACGCGGAGAGACCCAGTACTTC.